This entry features one TCR beta chain sequence. As yet, its antigen is unknown. This sample is drawn from a study of T-cell memory formation after mild COVID-19. Study background: The two donors had largely donor-specific TCR clusters.

TCRdb reprocessed the 5' RACE reads with MiXCR, giving one entry per CDR3 protein. The top ten hold approximately 3.5% of the sample, which has around 220,000 distinct CDR3 sequences, roughly 17% seen once. Germline CDR1 reads SGHAT; CDR2 reads FQNNGV. This CDR3 has 17 residues. The junction had 12 bases not matched to a gene; V was cut back by 2 bases and J by 6 bases. Whole-study results and caveats: Memory from before infection featured some responding clones, which suggests cross-reactive memory joined. Day 37-peaking second-wave clones had unconfirmed SARS-CoV-2 specificity. Researchers report contracting CD4+ clones mostly in CM and EM, with CD8+ clones in EMRA.

This receptor was taken from a man aged 18-30 years who had mild COVID-19 (a few samples of this study predate the infection). Cell type and time point are not known. This chain connects TRBV11-2 to TRBJ2-1, with TRBD1 matching over 8 bases. Sequencing was carried out using PBMCs or a T cell subset sorted from them (not recorded which). CDR3 nucleotide sequence: TGTGCCAGCAGCTTACAGGGGGCAGGGAATTTAGTCAATGAGCAGTTCTTC. Translating gives CASSLQGAGNLVNEQFF.